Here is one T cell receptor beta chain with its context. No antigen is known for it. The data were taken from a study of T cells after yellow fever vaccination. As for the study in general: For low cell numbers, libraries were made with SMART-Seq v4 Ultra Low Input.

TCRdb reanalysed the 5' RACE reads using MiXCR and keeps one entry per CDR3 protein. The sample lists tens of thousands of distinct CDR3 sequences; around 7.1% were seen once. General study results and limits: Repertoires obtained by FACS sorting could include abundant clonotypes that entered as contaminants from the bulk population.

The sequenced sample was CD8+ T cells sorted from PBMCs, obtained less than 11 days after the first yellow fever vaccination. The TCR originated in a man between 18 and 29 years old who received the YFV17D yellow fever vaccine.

CDR3 residues: CASSPDRAPIYNEQFF. The CDR3 DNA is TGCGCCAGCAGCCCGGACAGGGCCCCTATCTACAATGAGCAGTTCTTC. The V gene is TRBV5-1, the J gene TRBJ2-1, with TRBD1 matching 8 bases. Germline-derived CDR1 and CDR2 are SGHRS and YFSETQ. V lost 4 bases to trimming and J lost 3 bases; unmatched junction nucleotides: 9. This CDR3 has 16 residues.